This TCR beta chain was documented in a study of shared clonotypes between healthy human individuals. Study details: The study drew on a couple of women and a few men aged 18 to 49 as donors.

When samples were unsorted, 85 million to 95 million PBMCs were used for genomic DNA. In the original workflow: Sequence data from immunoSEQ were junction-only and lacked quality scores; consequently, filtering differed. Some clones are missing from TCRdb's copy, which holds only in-frame ones; the method was immunoSEQ multiplex PCR. V, J and clone size were drawn from that table, and D and trimming were deduced from the DNA. The sample carries roughly 480,000 clones, 70% to 85% recorded once. Study-level findings and limits: Researchers sampled blood only, noting tissue repertoires likely differ.

The CDR3 length is 15 residues. Germline V lookup: CDR1 MNHNY, CDR2 SVGAGI (reference sequence). J was trimmed by 5 bases and V by 5 bases; bases with no gene match: 7. Remarks on this clone: The antigen remains unidentified.

The receptor was derived from a middle-aged woman in good health. Some clones in this sample may be carry-over from other donors' samples. The chain links TRBV6-6 to TRBJ2-7; 12 positions match TRBD2. Source material: PBMCs. CDR3 DNA sequence: TGTGCCAGCAGTAAACTAGCGGGAGGTCCGAACGAGCAGTACTTC. It codes for CASSKLAGGPNEQYF.